In its sample, the clone carrying this TCR beta chain was seen a few times. Its antigen is unidentified. These data come from a study of T cell repertoires in cytomegalovirus infection. Study details: CMV infection and matching HLA type were both indicated by public TCR beta signatures.

One entry per CDR3 protein results from TCRdb running MiXCR on the reads. The sample lists approximately 70,000 distinct CDR3 sequences, 4% occurring once. Study-wide results and limits: Cumulated frequencies of public TCR beta families served to identify carriers of CMV plus the relevant HLA.

Sequencing was done on a sample of PBMCs. This TCR was recovered from a human donor in good health (CMV status not recorded). Some clones in this sample may be carry-over from other donors' samples.

This CDR3 is CASSPKRSVGTQYF. The CDR3 DNA is TGTGCCAGCAGCCCTAAACGATCCGTGGGGACCCAGTACTTC. J is TRBJ2-5 and V is TRBV7-2; D call uncertain. Trimming took off 5 bases at V and 7 bases at J, with 17 bases between the two ends. In germline, CDR1 is SGHTA, CDR2 FQGNSA. There are 14 residues in the CDR3.